This T cell receptor beta chain emerged from a study of T cell responses to AZD1222 COVID-19 vaccine. Study results and limitations: No repertoire was sampled before or during the peak T cell response, only after it. Donors, mostly white British, included more females; clonal diversity was possibly underestimated.

A remark on this clone: The antigen is not known.

Second doses at about 4 or about 12 weeks were pooled. The germline V and J ends were trimmed by 8 bases and 6 bases, with 13 bases remaining between them. CDR1 is SNHLY, CDR2 FYNNEI, per germline. The CDR3 has 12 amino acids. This table comes from immunoSEQ multiplex PCR, and its TCRdb copy is limited to in-frame clones, with some not included. The data contain approximately 200,000 clones, 90% to 95% of them seen just once; the ten biggest clones take up around 1%. The specimen comprised peripheral blood, sampled 28 days after the second AZD1222 dose. This clonotype was obtained from an adult who received the AZD1222 COVID-19 vaccine. The chain employs TRBV2 and TRBJ1-1, with D possibly being TRBD1 (6 bases). CDR3 nucleotide sequence: TGTGCCAGCGGACAGATGGTATCTGAAGCTTTCTTT. Its protein is CASGQMVSEAFF.